The source of this T cell receptor (beta chain) is a study of identifying expanded T cells in peripheral blood. The study's findings and limits: Clone count variance between roughly two-week samples rose with total template count.

Per germline, CDR1 LNHDA and CDR2 SQIVND (reference sequence). The ends were cut back, 3 bases at V and 0 bases at J, with 18 bases in the middle. The CDR3 is 18 residues long. On this clone itself: No antigen is known for it.

Measured with immunoSEQ multiplex PCR; TCRdb has only the in-frame clones, and not every one. The sample carries tens of thousands of clones, over 75% recorded once. Healthy donors had no documented immune events, such as infections, while sampled. The sequenced sample consisted of blood. The V call is TRBV19, the J call TRBJ1-5, with D maybe TRBD1 (5 bases). This sequence originates from a person aged 18-70 years in good health. Here the CDR3 reads CASSILGGVGNSNQPQHF. In DNA form, the CDR3 reads TGTGCCAGTAGTATTCTCGGGGGTGTGGGGAATAGCAATCAGCCCCAGCATTTT.